One sample yielded the 21 T cell receptor beta chains listed below, sequenced in a study of OX40 agonist ivuxolimab in advanced cancers. Here immunoSEQ multiplex PCR was the method, and the copy in TCRdb shows in-frame clones only, minus some. The sample lists about 82,000 clones; roughly 91% were seen once. The sample here was CD4+ or CD8+ T cells sorted from blood, taken in a trial of the OX40 agonist ivuxolimab. These receptors came from an adult with an advanced solid tumor such as melanoma, head and neck, liver or kidney cancer.

The chain couples TRBV6-1 to TRBJ2-1; D may match TRBD1 or TRBD2 (5 bases each). Trimming removed 3 bases from V and 6 bases from J, with 9 bases in between. This CDR3 contains 13 residues. CDR1 is MNHNS, CDR2 SASEGT, per germline. DNA for the CDR3: TGTGCCAGCAGTGAGGGGGTAGTCAATGAGCAGTTCTTC. Protein sequence: CASSEGVVNEQFF.

This rearrangement joins TRBV7-2 to TRBJ2-1, with 7 nucleotides matching TRBD2. CDR3 length: 14 residues. With V trimmed by 5 bases and J by 9 bases, 10 bases remained unmatched. In germline, CDR1 is SGHTA, CDR2 FQGNSA. Here the CDR3 DNA reads TGTGCCAGCAGCGCTCGACTAGCTGCAGGTGAGCAGTTCTTC. This translates into CASSARLAAGEQFF.

This clone was observed once. The rearrangement links TRBV28 to TRBJ1-1; D might be TRBD1 (6 bases). Trimming took 7 bases from V and 4 from J, leaving 22 bases between them. The CDR3 extends over 16 amino acids. The germline CDR1 and CDR2 sequences are MDHEN and SYDVKM. DNA for the CDR3: TGTGCCAGCATAACAACAGGGAACTCCCTACTCACTGAAGCTTTCTTT. It is translated as CASITTGNSLLTEAFF. Filled out from reference TRBV28 and TRBJ1-1, the complete variable domain reads DVKVTQSSRYLVKRTGEKVFLECVQDMDHENMFWYRQDPGLGLRLIYFSYDVKMKEKGDIPEGYSVSREKKERFSLILESASTNQTSMYLCASITTGNSLLTEAFFGQGTRLTVV.

The chain combines TRBV27 with TRBJ2-7; 10 bases fit TRBD1. Unmatched junction bases numbered 15, after V lost 4 bases and J lost 6 bases. CDR1 and CDR2 from the germline V gene are MNHEY and SMNVEV (reference sequence). The CDR3 totals 17 residues. This CDR3 reads CASSSYSVGDRGREQYF. The DNA of the CDR3 is TGTGCCAGCAGTTCGTACTCGGTCGGGGACAGGGGTCGCGAGCAGTACTTC.

The chain combines TRBV5-4 with TRBJ1-2, with 8 nucleotides matching TRBD1. The germline CDR1 and CDR2 sequences are SGHNT and YYREEE (reference sequence). There are 13 residues in the CDR3. The V segment lost 4 bases and the J segment 6 bases; nucleotides outside the gene matches: 5. For the CDR3, the DNA is TGTGCCAGCAGCGAGGACAGGGCACATGGCTACACCTTC. It specifies CASSEDRAHGYTF.

The chain is built from TRBV28 and TRBJ2-1, with TRBD2 identical over 8 bases. The V and J ends lost 4 bases and 0 bases, in that order; junction bases with no gene match: 5. Germline V gene sequence: CDR1 MDHEN, CDR2 SYDVKM. The CDR3 has 16 residues. This chain's CDR3 is CASSSPGGASYNEQFF. CDR3 bases: TGTGCCAGCAGTTCCCCCGGGGGGGCCTCCTACAATGAGCAGTTCTTC.

About this clone itself: An end of the junction does not agree with germline; a read error may underlie this. This chain links TRBV4-3 with TRBJ2-2; 9 positions agree with TRBD2. The CDR3 is 18 amino acids. The germline gives CDR1 LGHNA, CDR2 YSLEER. Here the CDR3 DNA reads TGCGCCAGCAGCCAAGTAAATCCAGGGCGGGGGGGCACCGGAGAGCTGTTTTTT. It translates to CASSQVNPGRGGTGELFF.

The CDR3 is CASSKEYTGELFF. In DNA, the CDR3 is TGTGCCAGCAGTAAAGAGTACACCGGGGAGCTGTTTTTT. This chain joins TRBV7-9 and TRBJ2-2; the D is unclear. The CDR3 is 13 residues long. In germline, CDR1 is SEHNR, CDR2 FQNEAQ (reference sequence). The V and J ends lost 6 bases and 3 bases respectively, with 8 bases between them.

The rearrangement joins TRBV7-2 to TRBJ2-2; TRBD2 matches at 12 bases. The ends lost 0 bases at V and 8 bases at J; junction bases unmatched: 4. Looked up from germline, CDR1 is SGHTA and CDR2 is FQGNSA. CDR3 length: 16 amino acids. Written as DNA, the CDR3 is TGTGCCAGCAGCTTAGCGCCGGGACTAGCGGGTGGGGAGCTGTTTTTT. This sequence encodes CASSLAPGLAGGELFF. The full variable domain, with the rest looked up from reference TRBV7-2 and TRBJ2-2, is GAGVSQSPSNKVTEKGKDVELRCDPISGHTALYWYRQSLGQGLEFLIYFQGNSAPDKSGLPSDRFSAERTGGSVSTLTIQRTQQEDSAVYLCASSLAPGLAGGELFFGEGSRLTVL.

The CDR3 spells CASSPGLSPGGELFF. CDR3 bases: TGTGCCAGCAGCCCTGGACTATCCCCCGGCGGGGAGCTGTTTTTT. The V gene is TRBV7-9, the J gene TRBJ2-2, with D possibly TRBD2 on 6 matching bases. This CDR3 is 15 amino acids long. Trimming took off 5 bases at V and 7 bases at J, with 17 bases between the two ends. Germline CDR1 is SEHNR and CDR2 is FQNEAQ (reference sequence).

The chain combines TRBV7-9 with TRBJ2-1; D is uncertain. Trimming shortened V by 8 bases and J by 7 bases, and 6 bases separated the two germline ends. Per the germline V gene, CDR1 is SEHNR and CDR2 is FQNEAQ (reference sequence). The CDR3 contains 10 residues. The CDR3 DNA is TGTGCCAGCCAAAAGAATGAGCAGTTCTTC. Translation: CASQKNEQFF.

The chain has TRBV11-3 and TRBJ2-2; the D is unclear. Germline CDR1 and CDR2: SGHNT and YENEEA. This CDR3 is 16 amino acids long. Trimming stripped 4 bases from V and 3 bases from J, with 15 bases between. The chain's CDR3 is CASSSHQARDTGELFF. CDR3 nucleotide sequence: TGTGCCAGCAGCTCCCACCAGGCACGAGACACCGGGGAGCTGTTTTTT.

This chain joins TRBV30 and TRBJ2-5; D might be TRBD1 or TRBD2, each matching 6 bases. V lost 2 bases, J lost 1 base, and 17 bases lay in between. The germline CDR1 and CDR2 sequences are GTSNPN and SVGIG (reference sequence). This CDR3 has 16 amino acids. Here the CDR3 reads CAWSSLGGRRQETQYF. The DNA for the CDR3 is TGTGCCTGGAGTTCCCTTGGGGGGCGCCGCCAAGAGACCCAGTACTTC.

This chain links TRBV28 with TRBJ2-7; D unresolved. CDR1 and CDR2 (germline): MDHEN, SYDVKM. This CDR3 has 12 amino acids. V was shortened by 6 bases and J by 5 bases, with 11 bases between the two germline ends. The CDR3 is CASSPPVHEQYF. The CDR3, as DNA: TGTGCCAGCAGCCCCCCGGTCCACGAGCAGTACTTC.

The V gene is TRBV28, the J gene TRBJ2-2, with D perhaps matching TRBD1 (6 bases). Trimming left V 5 bases short and J 4 bases short, with 23 bases between. The CDR3 length is 18 residues. Looked up from germline, CDR1 is MDHEN and CDR2 is SYDVKM. This CDR3 reads CASSPPPGQGPLTGELFF. The DNA for the CDR3 is TGTGCCAGCAGTCCCCCTCCGGGACAAGGGCCACTCACCGGGGAGCTGTTTTTT.

This clone was recorded only once. The chain carries TRBV9 and TRBJ1-3; D is undetermined. Trimming removed 0 bases from V and 3 bases from J, with 13 bases in between. The CDR3 covers 16 residues. Per the germline V gene, CDR1 is SGDLS and CDR2 is YYNGEE. CDR3 DNA sequence: TGTGCCAGCAGCGTAGCTGGATTCGGGGTTGGAAACACCATATATTTT. The encoded protein is CASSVAGFGVGNTIYF.

The chain links TRBV9 to TRBJ1-2; 11 bases align to TRBD1. Germline V gene lookup returns CDR1 SGDLS and CDR2 YYNGEE. The CDR3 consists of 15 residues. The junction had 5 bases not matched to a gene; V was cut back by 3 bases and J by 4 bases. CDR3 DNA sequence: TGTGCCAGCAGCGAGGGACAGGGGGGTATCTATGGCTACACCTTC. Translation: CASSEGQGGIYGYTF.

As concerns this clone: One junction end does not reproduce the germline sequence, and a read error may be involved. The V and J genes are TRBV5-6 and TRBJ2-5; 12 nucleotides line up with TRBD1. CDR3 size: 12 residues. CDR1 and CDR2 from the germline V gene are SGHDT and YYEEEE. The CDR3 bases are TGTGCCAGCAGCTTCGCGGGGACAGGGGGCCACTTC. Protein product: CASSFAGTGGHF.

The rearrangement uses TRBV19 and TRBJ1-4; D is undetermined. V was trimmed by 9 bases and J by 6 bases, leaving 14 bases between them. This CDR3 region has 13 residues. From germline, CDR1 is LNHDA and CDR2 SQIVND (reference sequence). The chain's CDR3 is CASSQSWHEKLFF. CDR3 bases: TGTGCCAGCTCCCAGTCATGGCATGAAAAACTGTTTTTT.

The chain carries TRBV5-4 and TRBJ2-7; D uncertain. This CDR3 is 12 amino acids long. The germline V and J ends were trimmed by 3 bases and 3 bases, with 7 bases remaining between them. CDR1 and CDR2 from the germline V gene are SGHNT and YYREEE (reference sequence). CDR3 DNA: TGTGCCAGCAGCTACGGCCACTACGAGCAGTACTTC. Its protein product is CASSYGHYEQYF. Based on the CDR3 plus reference TRBV5-4 and TRBJ2-7, the full variable domain is ETGVTQSPTHLIKTRGQQVTLRCSSQSGHNTVSWYQQALGQGPQFIFQYYREEENGRGNFPPRFSGLQFPNYSSELNVNALELDDSALYLCASSYGHYEQYFGPGTRLTVT.

V is TRBV11-2 and J is TRBJ2-2; D not resolved. CDR3 size: 13 residues. CDR1 and CDR2 from the germline V gene are SGHAT and FQNNGV. V was clipped by 6 bases and J by 1 base, with 6 bases between them. CDR3 sequence (DNA): TGTGCCAGCAGATCAGGGAACACCGGGGAGCTGTTTTTT. It codes for CASRSGNTGELFF. Complete variable domain (other parts from reference TRBV11-2 and TRBJ2-2): EAGVAQSPRYKIIEKRQSVAFWCNPISGHATLYWYQQILGQGPKLLIQFQNNGVVDDSQLPKDRFSAERLKGVDSTLKIQPAKLEDSAVYLCASRSGNTGELFFGEGSRLTVL.